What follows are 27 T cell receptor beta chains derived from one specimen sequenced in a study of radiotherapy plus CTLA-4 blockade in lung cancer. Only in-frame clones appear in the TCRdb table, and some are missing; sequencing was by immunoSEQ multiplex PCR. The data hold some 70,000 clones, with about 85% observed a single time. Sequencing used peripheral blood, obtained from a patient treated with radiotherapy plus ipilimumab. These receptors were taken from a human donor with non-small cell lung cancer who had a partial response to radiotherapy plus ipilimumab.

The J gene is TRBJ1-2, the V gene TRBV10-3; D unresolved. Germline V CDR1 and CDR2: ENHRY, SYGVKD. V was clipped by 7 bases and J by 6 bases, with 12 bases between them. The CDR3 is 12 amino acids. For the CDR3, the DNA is TGTGCCATCAAGGGCCCAGCGGATGGCTACACCTTC. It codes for CAIKGPADGYTF.

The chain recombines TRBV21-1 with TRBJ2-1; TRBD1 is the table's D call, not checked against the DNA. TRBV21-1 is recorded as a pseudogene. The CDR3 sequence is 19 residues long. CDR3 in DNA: TGTGCCAGCAGCGGAATAGGACAGGGGAGGACTAGCCCCTACAATGAGCAGTTCTTC. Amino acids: CASSGIGQGRTSPYNEQFF.

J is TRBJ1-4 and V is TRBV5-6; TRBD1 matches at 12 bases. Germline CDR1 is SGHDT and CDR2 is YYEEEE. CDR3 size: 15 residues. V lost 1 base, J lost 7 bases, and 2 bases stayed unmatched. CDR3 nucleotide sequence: TGTGCCAGCAGCTTGTCGGGACAGGGGGCTGAAAAACTGTTTTTT. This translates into CASSLSGQGAEKLFF.

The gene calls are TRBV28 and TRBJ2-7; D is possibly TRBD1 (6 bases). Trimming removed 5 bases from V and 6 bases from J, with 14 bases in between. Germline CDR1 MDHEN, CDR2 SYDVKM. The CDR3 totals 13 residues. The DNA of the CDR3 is TGTGCCAGCAGTCTTCAGGGACACGGCGAGCAGTACTTC. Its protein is CASSLQGHGEQYF.

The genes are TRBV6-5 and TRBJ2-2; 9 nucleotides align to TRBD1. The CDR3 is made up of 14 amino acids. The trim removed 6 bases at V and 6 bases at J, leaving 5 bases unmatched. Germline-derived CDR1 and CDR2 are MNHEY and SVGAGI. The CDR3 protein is CASRLNRGPGELFF. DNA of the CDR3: TGTGCCAGCAGGCTAAACAGGGGGCCCGGGGAGCTGTTTTTT.

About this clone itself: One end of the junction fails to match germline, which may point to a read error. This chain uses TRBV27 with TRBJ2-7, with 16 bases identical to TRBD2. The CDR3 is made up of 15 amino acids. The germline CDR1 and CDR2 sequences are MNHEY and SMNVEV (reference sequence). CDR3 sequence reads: CASSLSGGLAGGPVF. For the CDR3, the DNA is TGTGCCAGCAGTTTATCGGGGGGACTAGCGGGAGGGCCGGTCTTC.

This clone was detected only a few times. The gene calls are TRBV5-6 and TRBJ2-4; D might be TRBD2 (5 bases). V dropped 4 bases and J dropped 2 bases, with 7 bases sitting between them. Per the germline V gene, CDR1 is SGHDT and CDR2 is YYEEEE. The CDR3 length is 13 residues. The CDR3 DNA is TGTGCCAGCAGCGGCGGGTCCAAAAACATTCAGTACTTC. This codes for CASSGGSKNIQYF.

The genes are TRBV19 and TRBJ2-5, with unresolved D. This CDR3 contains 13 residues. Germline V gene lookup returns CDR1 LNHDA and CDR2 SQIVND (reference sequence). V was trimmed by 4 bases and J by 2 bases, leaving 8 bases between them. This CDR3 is CASSRGRQETQYF. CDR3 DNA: TGTGCCAGTAGTAGAGGCAGACAAGAGACCCAGTACTTC.

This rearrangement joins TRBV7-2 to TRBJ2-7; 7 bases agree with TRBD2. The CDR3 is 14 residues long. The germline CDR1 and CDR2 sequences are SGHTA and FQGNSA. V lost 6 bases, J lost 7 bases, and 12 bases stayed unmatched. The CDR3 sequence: CASRLGADGGEQYF. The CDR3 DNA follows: TGTGCCAGCAGACTTGGGGCTGACGGGGGGGAGCAGTACTTC.

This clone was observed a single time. The CDR3, as DNA: TGCGCCAGCAGCTTGGAGGTAGCGGGAGTTCCCGAGCAGTACTTC. Translation gives CASSLEVAGVPEQYF. The chain carries TRBV5-1 and TRBJ2-5, with 9 positions matching TRBD2. The end of the DNA aligns better with TRBJ2-7, so the J call may be wrong. This CDR3 has 15 residues. The germline V gene has CDR1 SGHRS and CDR2 YFSETQ.

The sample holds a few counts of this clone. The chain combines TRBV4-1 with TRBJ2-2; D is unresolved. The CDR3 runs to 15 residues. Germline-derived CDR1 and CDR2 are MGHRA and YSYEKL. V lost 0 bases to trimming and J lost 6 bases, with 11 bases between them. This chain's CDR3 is CASSQEASGSGELFF. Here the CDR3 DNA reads TGCGCCAGCAGCCAAGAAGCGTCTGGGTCCGGGGAGCTGTTTTTT.

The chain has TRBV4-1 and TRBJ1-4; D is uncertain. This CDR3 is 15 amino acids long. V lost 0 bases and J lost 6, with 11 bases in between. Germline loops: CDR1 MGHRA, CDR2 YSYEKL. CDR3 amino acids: CASSQDAGFYEKLFF. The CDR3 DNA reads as TGCGCCAGCAGCCAAGATGCCGGGTTCTATGAAAAACTGTTTTTT.

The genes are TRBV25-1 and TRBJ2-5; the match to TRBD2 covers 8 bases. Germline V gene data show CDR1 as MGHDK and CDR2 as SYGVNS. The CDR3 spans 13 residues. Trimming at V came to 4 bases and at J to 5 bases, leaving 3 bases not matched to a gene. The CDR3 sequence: CASSVRGGETQYF. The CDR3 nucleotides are TGTGCCAGCAGTGTCCGCGGGGGGGAGACCCAGTACTTC. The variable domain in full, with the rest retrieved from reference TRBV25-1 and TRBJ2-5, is EADIYQTPRYLVIGTGKKITLECSQTMGHDKMYWYQQDPGMELHLIHYSYGVNSTEKGDLSSESTVSRIRTEHFPLTLESARPSHTSQYLCASSVRGGETQYFGPGTRLLVL.

The CDR3 loop is CAWTPLEGANGYTF. CDR3 in DNA: TGTGCCTGGACTCCACTGGAGGGGGCGAATGGCTACACCTTC. V and J are TRBV30 and TRBJ1-2; 7 bases line up with TRBD1. The V and J ends lost 4 bases and 6 bases, in that order; junction bases with no gene match: 11. The CDR3 length is 14 residues. Germline lookup yields CDR1 GTSNPN and CDR2 SVGIG (reference sequence).

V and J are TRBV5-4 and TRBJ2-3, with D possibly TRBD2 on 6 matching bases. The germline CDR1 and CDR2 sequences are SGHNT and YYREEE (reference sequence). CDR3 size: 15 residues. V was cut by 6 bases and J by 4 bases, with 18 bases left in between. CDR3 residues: CASTQPGGKSDTQYF. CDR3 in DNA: TGTGCCAGCACCCAGCCTGGCGGGAAATCAGATACGCAGTATTTT.

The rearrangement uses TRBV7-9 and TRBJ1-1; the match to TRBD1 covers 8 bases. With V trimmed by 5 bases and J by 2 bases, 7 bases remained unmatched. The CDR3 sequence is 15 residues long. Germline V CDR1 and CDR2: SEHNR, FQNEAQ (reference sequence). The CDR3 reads CASSNRTGINTEAFF. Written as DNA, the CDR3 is TGTGCCAGCAGCAACCGGACAGGGATAAACACTGAAGCTTTCTTT.

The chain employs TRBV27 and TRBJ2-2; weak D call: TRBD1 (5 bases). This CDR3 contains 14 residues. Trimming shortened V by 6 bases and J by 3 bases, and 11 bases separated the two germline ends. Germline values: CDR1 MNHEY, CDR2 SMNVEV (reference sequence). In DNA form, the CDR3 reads TGTGCCAGCAGCCTCGACAGATACACCGGGGAGCTGTTTTTT. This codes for CASSLDRYTGELFF.

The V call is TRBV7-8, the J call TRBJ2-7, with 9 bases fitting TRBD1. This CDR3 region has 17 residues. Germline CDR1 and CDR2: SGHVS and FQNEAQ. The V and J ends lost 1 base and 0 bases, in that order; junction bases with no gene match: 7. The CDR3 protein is CASSLVGTGRSSYEQYF. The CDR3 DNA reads TGTGCCAGCAGCTTAGTTGGGACAGGGCGAAGCTCCTACGAGCAGTACTTC.

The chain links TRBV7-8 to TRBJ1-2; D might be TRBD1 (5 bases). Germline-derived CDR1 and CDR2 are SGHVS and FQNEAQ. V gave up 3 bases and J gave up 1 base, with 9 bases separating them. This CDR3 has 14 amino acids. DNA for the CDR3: TGTGCCAGCAGCTTTGCTAGGGGTAACTATGGCTACACCTTC. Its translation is CASSFARGNYGYTF.

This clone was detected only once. CDR3 sequence: CASSLTSGRTFTDTQYF. The CDR3 DNA reads as TGTGCCAGCAGCTTGACTAGCGGGAGGACATTCACAGATACGCAGTATTTT. V usage is TRBV5-6 and J usage is TRBJ2-3, with 12 positions matching TRBD2. The CDR3 consists of 17 residues. Germline V gene data show CDR1 as SGHDT and CDR2 as YYEEEE. J gave up 2 bases and V 1 base, and 5 bases lay outside the gene matches.

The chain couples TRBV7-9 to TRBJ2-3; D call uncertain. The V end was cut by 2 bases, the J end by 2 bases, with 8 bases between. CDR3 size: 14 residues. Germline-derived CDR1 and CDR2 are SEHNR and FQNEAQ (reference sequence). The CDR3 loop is CASSLSQNTDTQYF. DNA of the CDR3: TGTGCCAGCAGCTTAAGTCAGAACACAGATACGCAGTATTTT.

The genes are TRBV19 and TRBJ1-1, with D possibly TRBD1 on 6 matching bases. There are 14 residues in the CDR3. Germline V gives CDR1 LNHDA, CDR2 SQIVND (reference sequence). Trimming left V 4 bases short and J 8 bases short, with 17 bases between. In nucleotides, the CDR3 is TGTGCCAGTAGTACGGACAGAAGGGTGATGGAAGCTTTCTTT. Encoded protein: CASSTDRRVMEAFF.

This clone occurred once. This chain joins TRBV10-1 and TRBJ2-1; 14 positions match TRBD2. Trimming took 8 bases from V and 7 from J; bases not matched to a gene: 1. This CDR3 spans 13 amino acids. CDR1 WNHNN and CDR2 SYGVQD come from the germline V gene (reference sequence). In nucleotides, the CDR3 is TGCGCCAGCGGACTAGCGGGAGGAAATGAGCAGTTCTTC. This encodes CASGLAGGNEQFF.

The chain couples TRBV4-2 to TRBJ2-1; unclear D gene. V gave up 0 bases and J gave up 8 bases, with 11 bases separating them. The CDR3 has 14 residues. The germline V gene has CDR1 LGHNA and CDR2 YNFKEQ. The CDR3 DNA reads TGTGCCAGCAGCCAAGATTTGGGTGGGCATGAGCAGTTCTTC. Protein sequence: CASSQDLGGHEQFF.

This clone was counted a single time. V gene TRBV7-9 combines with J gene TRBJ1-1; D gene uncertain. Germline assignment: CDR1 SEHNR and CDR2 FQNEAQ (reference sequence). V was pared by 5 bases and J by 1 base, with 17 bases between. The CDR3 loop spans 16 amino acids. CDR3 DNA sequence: TGTGCCAGCAGCGACGATATAGGACTTCCGAACACTGAAGCTTTCTTT. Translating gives CASSDDIGLPNTEAFF.

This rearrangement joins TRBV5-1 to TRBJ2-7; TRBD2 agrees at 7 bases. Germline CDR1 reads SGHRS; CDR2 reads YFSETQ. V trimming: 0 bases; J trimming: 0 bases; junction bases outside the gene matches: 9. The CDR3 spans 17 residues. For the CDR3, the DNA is TGCGCCAGCAGCTTGGAGTCGGGAGGCCCCCGCTCCTACGAGCAGTACTTC. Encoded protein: CASSLESGGPRSYEQYF.

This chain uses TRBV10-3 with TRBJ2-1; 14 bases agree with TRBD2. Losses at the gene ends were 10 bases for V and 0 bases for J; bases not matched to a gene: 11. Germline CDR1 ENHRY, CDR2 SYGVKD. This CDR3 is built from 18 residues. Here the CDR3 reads CATQGLAGGGSSYNEQFF. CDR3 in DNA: TGTGCCACCCAAGGACTAGCGGGAGGAGGGAGCTCCTACAATGAGCAGTTCTTC.